Listed below are T cell receptor beta chains from one sample, sequenced in a study of T cells in Graves' hyperthyroidism and ophthalmopathy. TCRdb re-analysed the multiplex PCR reads in MiXCR, keeping a single row per CDR3 protein. The table lists roughly 180,000 distinct CDR3 sequences, 9.4% of them singletons, with around 20% in the top ten. Input material: blood. The source of these receptors is a woman between 18 and 29 years old with Graves' hyperthyroidism that later progressed to Graves' ophthalmopathy. CDR3s include the opening cysteine and the closing phenylalanine or tryptophan. The D gene is left open where the match is weak. A row's size may be missing; if present it is once, few, many or a size class.

CDR3: CASSVGHQNTEAFF; DNA: TGTGCCAGCAGCGTAGGCCACCAGAACACTGAAGCTTTCTTT; J: TRBJ1-1; size: many; V: TRBV9; length: 14; D: -
CDR3: CASSPRTDVYGYTF; DNA: TGTGCCAGCAGCCCCCGGACAGATGTATACGGCTACACCTTC; J: TRBJ1-2; size: many; V: TRBV5-5; length: 14; D: -
CDR3: CASSFQGAGRTEAFF; DNA: TGTGCCAGCAGTTTCCAGGGGGCGGGGCGCACTGAAGCTTTCTTT; J: TRBJ1-1; size: many; V: TRBV28; length: 15; D: TRBD1
CDR3: CASSQDLRGHTDTQYF; DNA: TGTGCCAGCAGCCAAGATCTCAGGGGGCATACAGATACGCAGTATTTT; J: TRBJ2-3; size: many; V: TRBV3-1; length: 16; D: TRBD1
CDR3: CATSRARTAAGNTIYF; DNA: TGTGCCACCAGCAGGGCCCGGACAGCCGCTGGAAACACCATATATTTT; J: TRBJ1-3; size: -; V: TRBV15; length: 16; D: -
CDR3: CASSPQGQGTGNTIYF; DNA: TGTGCCAGCAGCCCCCAAGGACAGGGGACTGGAAACACCATATATTTT; J: TRBJ1-3; size: few; V: TRBV13; length: 16; D: TRBD1
CDR3: CASSLTAAASTDTQYF; DNA: TGTGCCAGCAGCTTGACCGCGGCCGCTAGCACAGATACGCAGTATTTT; J: TRBJ2-3; size: many; V: TRBV7-6; length: 16; D: -
CDR3: CASSLASELFF; DNA: TGTGCCAGCAGCTTGGCGTCGGAGCTGTTTTTT; J: TRBJ2-2; size: many; V: TRBV5-5; length: 11; D: -
CDR3: CATSDERAGGNYGYTF; DNA: TGTGCCACCAGTGATGAACGGGCAGGGGGCAACTATGGCTACACCTTC; J: TRBJ1-2; size: many; V: TRBV24-1; length: 16; D: TRBD1
CDR3: CASRTGTGGHEQYF; DNA: TGCGCCAGCAGAACCGGGACAGGGGGCCACGAGCAGTACTTC; J: TRBJ2-7; size: once; V: TRBV10-2; length: 14; D: TRBD1
CDR3: CASSLTGQGADEQYF; DNA: TGTGCCAGCAGCCTCACGGGACAGGGGGCTGACGAGCAGTACTTC; J: TRBJ2-7; size: few; V: TRBV5-6; length: 15; D: TRBD1
CDR3: CASTTRASYNSPLHF; DNA: TGTGCCAGTACGACCCGGGCAAGTTATAATTCACCCCTCCACTTT; J: TRBJ1-6; size: -; V: TRBV19; length: 15; D: -
CDR3: CASSLRGPADTEAFF; DNA: TGTGCCAGCAGTTTGAGGGGGCCAGCAGACACTGAAGCTTTCTTT; J: TRBJ1-1; size: -; V: TRBV27; length: 15; D: TRBD1
CDR3: CASSLTSSTDTQYF; DNA: TGTGCCAGCAGCCTTACATCTAGCACAGATACGCAGTATTTT; J: TRBJ2-3; size: many; V: TRBV11-3; length: 14; D: -
CDR3: CASSPRRGGDEQFF; DNA: TGTGCCAGCTCACCGCGGCGGGGGGGGGATGAGCAGTTCTTC; J: TRBJ2-1; size: -; V: TRBV18; length: 14; D: TRBD2
CDR3: CATSEGYEQYF; DNA: TGTGCCACCAGTGAGGGGTACGAGCAGTACTTC; J: TRBJ2-7; size: many; V: TRBV7-9; length: 11; D: -
CDR3: CASSSWGLAYEQYF; DNA: TGTGCCAGTAGTAGCTGGGGACTAGCCTACGAGCAGTACTTC; J: TRBJ2-7; size: few; V: TRBV19; length: 14; D: TRBD2
CDR3: CASSLVTGALLTEAFF; DNA: TGTGCCAGCAGCTTAGTTACAGGGGCGTTGTTGACTGAAGCTTTCTTT; J: TRBJ1-1; size: many; V: TRBV7-9; length: 16; D: TRBD1
CDR3: CASSQQDGEGGPQHF; DNA: TGTGCCAGCAGCCAACAAGACGGGGAAGGCGGGCCCCAGCATTTT; J: TRBJ1-5; size: -; V: TRBV4-2; length: 15; D: -
CDR3: CASSQDLFWSVQGVTGELFF; DNA: TGTGCCAGCAGCCAAGATCTCTTTTGGTCGGTTCAGGGTGTTACCGGGGAGCTGTTTTTT; J: TRBJ2-2; size: few; V: TRBV4-2; length: 20; D: -
CDR3: CASSPAVGTDTQYF; DNA: TGTGCCAGCAGCCCAGCGGTTGGGACAGATACGCAGTATTTT; J: TRBJ2-3; size: many; V: TRBV3-1; length: 14; D: -
CDR3: CATGAGASTDTQYF; DNA: TGTGCAACTGGGGCGGGTGCTAGCACAGATACGCAGTATTTT; J: TRBJ2-3; size: many; V: TRBV30; length: 14; D: -
CDR3: CASSYSGEETQYF; DNA: TGTGCCAGCAGCTACAGTGGAGAAGAGACCCAGTACTTC; J: TRBJ2-5; size: many; V: TRBV13; length: 13; D: -
CDR3: CASSHRPGGWISYEQYF; DNA: TGTGCCAGCAGCCATCGGCCCGGGGGATGGATCTCCTACGAGCAGTACTTC; J: TRBJ2-7; size: many; V: TRBV3-1; length: 17; D: -
CDR3: CSAKGVRTGELFF; DNA: TGCAGTGCTAAGGGGGTCCGCACCGGGGAGCTGTTTTTT; J: TRBJ2-2; size: many; V: TRBV20-1; length: 13; D: -
CDR3: CASSLNRVVTEAFF; DNA: TGTGCCAGCAGTTTAAATCGGGTTGTCACTGAAGCTTTCTTT; J: TRBJ1-1; size: many; V: TRBV28; length: 14; D: -
CDR3: CASSQSSGREAPLTYEQYF; DNA: TGTGCCAGCAGCCAAAGTTCCGGGCGGGAGGCCCCACTAACCTACGAGCAGTACTTC; J: TRBJ2-7; size: once; V: TRBV3-1; length: 19; D: TRBD2
CDR3: CASSAGTGVEAFF; DNA: TGTGCCAGCAGTGCGGGGACAGGGGTTGAAGCTTTCTTT; J: TRBJ1-1; size: -; V: TRBV6-1; length: 13; D: TRBD1
CDR3: CASRRTGSHEQFF; DNA: TGCGCCAGCAGAAGAACAGGGTCTCATGAGCAGTTCTTC; J: TRBJ2-1; size: few; V: TRBV4-1; length: 13; D: -